This T cell receptor beta chain was sequenced in a study of T cell responses to AZD1222 COVID-19 vaccine. General study results and limits: Clonal diversity was possibly underestimated; the donors were predominantly white British and more often female. Close to half of spike-specific TCRs reportedly recognize unmutated variant regions.

Worth noting for this clone: The target antigen is unknown.

The CDR3 consists of 15 residues. CDR1 is SGHKS and CDR2 is YYEKEE in the germline V gene (reference sequence). V lost 0 bases and J lost 0, with 7 bases in between. Some clones are missing from TCRdb's copy, which holds only in-frame ones; the method was immunoSEQ multiplex PCR. This sample has about 99,000 clones, with 86% found just once. The chain recombines TRBV5-5 with TRBJ1-3, with D possibly TRBD1 on 5 matching bases. This TCR was sampled from an adult who received the MenACWY meningococcal vaccine as a control. The source was peripheral blood, collected 28 days after the second dose of the MenACWY control vaccine. DNA of the CDR3: TGTGCCAGCAGCTTGGGACAGAGCTCTGGAAACACCATATATTTT. This sequence encodes CASSLGQSSGNTIYF.